These 13 T cell receptor beta chains were sequenced from one sample in a study of response to subunit inactivated influenza vaccine. MiXCR was run by TCRdb on the RT-PCR reads, yielding one entry per CDR3 protein. The data contain 280,000 or so distinct CDR3 sequences, 20% to 25% of them singletons. The material sequenced was PBMCs from blood, taken less than 22 months after vaccination. Receptor source: a man aged 50-75 years who received an inactivated influenza vaccine.

This clonotype was counted between two and nine times. The genes are TRBV24-1 and TRBJ1-5; D remains ambiguous. The germline V gene encodes CDR1 KGHDR and CDR2 SFDVKD. This CDR3 has 14 residues. V was clipped by 6 bases and J by 5 bases, with 13 bases between them. The CDR3 sequence is CATSTPSWDQPQHF. DNA of the CDR3: TGTGCCACCAGTACGCCTTCGTGGGATCAGCCCCAGCATTTT.

This clonotype was seen a few times. The chain links TRBV28 to TRBJ2-3; the match to TRBD2 covers 7 bases. The length of the CDR3 is 17 residues. Per the germline V gene, CDR1 is MDHEN and CDR2 is SYDVKM. V trimming: 6 bases; J trimming: 0 bases; junction bases outside the gene matches: 12. CDR3 loop: CASRYPSGTSSTDTQYF. The CDR3 bases are TGTGCCAGCAGGTATCCTAGCGGAACCTCTAGCACAGATACGCAGTATTTT.

This chain joins TRBV6-2 or TRBV6-3 and TRBJ2-1; D gene uncertain. The CDR3 contains 17 residues. V was cut by 6 bases and J by 4 bases, with 22 bases left in between. Germline CDR1 and CDR2: MNHEY and SVGEGT. The DNA of the CDR3 is TGTGCCAGCAGAGGATGGGAAAACAATCGAGAGTACAATGAGCAGTTCTTC. Translation: CASRGWENNREYNEQFF.

This clonotype was recorded many times. The CDR3 DNA is TGCGCCAGCAGCCCCGACAGGGATTATGGCTACACCTTC. Translating gives CASSPDRDYGYTF. V is TRBV5-1 and J is TRBJ1-2, with TRBD1 matching over 7 bases. Looked up from germline, CDR1 is SGHRS and CDR2 is YFSETQ. J gave up 5 bases and V 4 bases, and 5 bases lay outside the gene matches. The CDR3 spans 13 residues.

J is TRBJ1-3 and V is TRBV5-1; D gene uncertain. The CDR3 spans 15 residues. Germline V gene sequence: CDR1 SGHRS, CDR2 YFSETQ. The V gene lost 0 bases and the J gene lost 3 bases, with 10 bases spanning the gap. The CDR3 sequence is CASSLEARRGNTIYF. The CDR3 DNA reads as TGCGCCAGCAGCTTGGAAGCTCGGCGTGGAAACACCATATATTTT.

This clonotype was found a few times. This chain joins TRBV28 and TRBJ1-5, with D perhaps matching TRBD1 (5 bases). CDR3 size: 14 residues. Germline V CDR1 and CDR2: MDHEN, SYDVKM. Trimming stripped 2 bases from V and 10 bases from J, with 15 bases between. CDR3 DNA sequence: TGTGCCAGCAGTTTAGGAACAGGCGTAGGACCCCAGCATTTT. Translation gives CASSLGTGVGPQHF.

The chain couples TRBV6-2 or TRBV6-3 to TRBJ2-7; unclear D gene. Germline CDR1 is MNHEY and CDR2 is SVGEGT. The CDR3 is 13 residues long. Deletions cut 4 bases from V and 7 bases from J, with 14 bases between. CDR3 residues: CASSFQTGREQYF. The CDR3 DNA reads as TGTGCCAGCAGTTTCCAGACCGGCCGGGAGCAGTACTTC.

The chain recombines TRBV28 with TRBJ1-1; 7 bases line up with TRBD1. CDR1 MDHEN and CDR2 SYDVKM come from the germline V gene. V was clipped by 5 bases and J by 1 base; unmatched bases: 13. The CDR3 contains 17 residues. CDR3 sequence reads: CASSLGLQGRTNTEAFF. The CDR3 region has the DNA TGTGCCAGCAGTCTCGGCCTACAGGGGCGAACGAACACTGAAGCTTTCTTT.

The chain couples TRBV7-9 to TRBJ2-2; D is unclear. This CDR3 region has 14 residues. Germline V gene sequence: CDR1 SEHNR, CDR2 FQNEAQ (reference sequence). Trimming cost V 2 bases and J 2 bases, with 6 bases left between them. The CDR3 DNA follows: TGTGCCAGCAGCTTAAGGAGTAACACCGGGGAGCTGTTTTTT. Its protein product is CASSLRSNTGELFF.

A few counts support this clonotype. CDR3 nucleotide sequence: TGTGCCAGCAGCTTAGTCGGGGCCGCCAACTATGGCTACACCTTC. This sequence encodes CASSLVGAANYGYTF. The rearrangement joins TRBV7-2 to TRBJ1-2, with D perhaps TRBD1 (5 bases). This CDR3 has 15 amino acids. The germline V and J ends were trimmed by 1 base and 2 bases, with 11 bases remaining between them. Germline V gives CDR1 SGHTA, CDR2 FQGNSA.

This clonotype has just a few counts. The chain carries TRBV7-2 and TRBJ1-5, with D unclear. The CDR3 contains 15 residues. V was pared by 1 base and J by 2 bases, with 9 bases between. Per germline, CDR1 SGHTA and CDR2 FQGNSA. As DNA, the CDR3 is TGTGCCAGCAGCTTAGGGATTTGGGGCAATCAGCCCCAGCATTTT. This sequence encodes CASSLGIWGNQPQHF.

The J gene is TRBJ2-1, the V gene TRBV20-1; 13 nucleotides align to TRBD2. The CDR3 covers 14 residues. Germline assignment: CDR1 DFQATT and CDR2 SNEGSKA (reference sequence). V was pared by 5 bases and J by 10 bases, with 8 bases of the junction left unmatched. DNA of the CDR3: TGCAGTGCTCGAGGGACTAGCGGGGAGGAGGAGCAGTTCTTC. Encoded protein: CSARGTSGEEEQFF.

In its sample, this clonotype was seen a few times. The chain employs TRBV4-3 and TRBJ2-2; 8 nucleotides agree with TRBD1. With V trimmed by 0 bases and J by 5 bases, 2 bases remained unmatched. CDR1 LGHNA and CDR2 YSLEER come from the germline V gene. The CDR3 contains 15 residues. DNA for the CDR3: TGCGCCAGCAGCCAAGAGACAGGGGATACCGGGGAGCTGTTTTTT. It codes for CASSQETGDTGELFF.